Presented here are 8 T cell receptor beta chains from one specimen sequenced in a study of T cells in localized non-small cell lung cancer. Profiled with immunoSEQ multiplex PCR; TCRdb holds only in-frame clones, not every one. The table lists tens of thousands of clones, 87% of them singletons. The source was peripheral blood, collected before any cancer treatment. These receptors were obtained from a man aged 35 to 69 with stage I squamous cell lung carcinoma.

This clone occurred once. V gene TRBV30 combines with J gene TRBJ2-1, with 10 bases lining up with TRBD2. Germline values: CDR1 GTSNPN, CDR2 SVGIG (reference sequence). The trim removed 1 base at V and 6 bases at J, leaving 9 bases unmatched. This CDR3 is built from 16 residues. CDR3 nucleotide sequence: TGTGCCTGGAGTGAACTGAAGCGGGGGGGTAGCAATGAGCAGTTCTTC. This sequence encodes CAWSELKRGGSNEQFF.

The chain uses TRBV5-5 and TRBJ1-6, with 8 bases that match TRBD1. Per the germline V gene, CDR1 is SGHKS and CDR2 is YYEKEE (reference sequence). The CDR3 runs 15 residues. Trimming took 2 bases from V and 7 from J; bases not matched to a gene: 5. The CDR3 loop reads CASSLQGVKNSPLHF. The DNA for the CDR3 is TGTGCCAGCAGCTTACAGGGGGTGAAAAATTCACCCCTCCACTTT.

This clone was found once. The genes are TRBV10-3 and TRBJ1-5; tentatively, D is TRBD1 (6 bases). CDR1 and CDR2 from the germline V gene are ENHRY and SYGVKD. The V and J ends lost 2 bases and 8 bases respectively, with 22 bases between them. The CDR3 length is 17 residues. Here the CDR3 DNA reads TGTGCCATCAGTGAGGGAGGGTCCAGGGGCCTTTTTGAGCCCCAGCATTTT. Translating gives CAISEGGSRGLFEPQHF.

The gene calls are TRBV18 and TRBJ2-7, with 8 bases identical to TRBD2. This CDR3 has 12 residues. V was pared by 5 bases and J by 7 bases, with 4 bases of the junction left unmatched. CDR1 and CDR2 from the germline V gene are KGHSH and LQKENI. This CDR3 reads CASSSGLGEQYF. In DNA, the CDR3 is TGTGCCAGCTCATCGGGACTAGGGGAGCAGTACTTC.

CDR3 in amino acids: CASTKGTGELFF. CDR3 DNA: TGTGCCAGCACGAAGGGGACCGGGGAGCTGTTTTTT. The rearrangement uses TRBV2 and TRBJ2-2, with a weak D call TRBD1 (5 bases). This CDR3 has 12 residues. Germline V gene sequence: CDR1 SNHLY, CDR2 FYNNEI. The V gene lost 7 bases and the J gene lost 5 bases, with 8 bases spanning the gap.

This chain connects TRBV28 to TRBJ1-2, with TRBD1 as a possible D gene (6 bases). CDR1 and CDR2 (germline): MDHEN, SYDVKM. The V gene lost 6 bases and the J gene lost 5 bases, with 19 bases spanning the gap. This CDR3 is 15 amino acids long. CDR3 sequence reads: CASRGTSRGLYGYTF. Here the CDR3 DNA reads TGTGCCAGCAGGGGGACCTCCAGGGGATTATATGGCTACACCTTC.

J is TRBJ1-2 and V is TRBV5-1; a weak D match, TRBD1 (5 bases). This CDR3 is built from 16 residues. The V end lost 2 bases, the J end lost 8 bases, and 22 bases lay between the germline ends. Per the germline V gene, CDR1 is SGHRS and CDR2 is YFSETQ. The CDR3 loop is CASSLYLPQGFVGYTF. The CDR3 DNA is TGCGCCAGCAGCTTATATTTACCTCAGGGCTTCGTCGGCTACACCTTC.

The chain uses TRBV28 and TRBJ1-1; TRBD1 matches at 7 bases. Germline values: CDR1 MDHEN, CDR2 SYDVKM. This CDR3 is 11 amino acids long. Trimming cost V 6 bases and J 7 bases; bases outside gene matches: 2. CDR3 in DNA: TGTGCCAGCAGCCGGGACAGTGAAGCTTTCTTT. This translates into CASSRDSEAFF. The entire variable domain, with the rest obtained from reference TRBV28 and TRBJ1-1, is as follows: DVKVTQSSRYLVKRTGEKVFLECVQDMDHENMFWYRQDPGLGLRLIYFSYDVKMKEKGDIPEGYSVSREKKERFSLILESASTNQTSMYLCASSRDSEAFFGQGTRLTVV.